These 17 T cell receptor beta chains came from one sample sequenced in a study of blood T cell repertoires in COVID-19. Using immunoSEQ multiplex PCR, the repertoire was profiled, and TCRdb retains in-frame clones only, with some absent. The sample contains about 140,000 clones, 75% to 90% of which appear only once. Sequenced input: peripheral blood. Every receptor here comes from a woman aged 60-75 years with active COVID-19.

V usage is TRBV6-1 and J usage is TRBJ1-1, with 7 bases lining up with TRBD1. The CDR3 runs 15 residues. Trimming took 3 bases from V and 2 from J; bases not matched to a gene: 6. CDR1 and CDR2 from the germline V gene are MNHNS and SASEGT. This CDR3 is CASSDQPGGNTEAFF. The CDR3 bases are TGTGCCAGCAGTGACCAACCAGGGGGAAACACTGAAGCTTTCTTT.

The V gene is TRBV3-1 (or the pseudogene TRBV3-2), the J gene TRBJ2-7; D remains unclear. The CDR3 totals 12 residues. Trimming took 5 bases from V and 5 from J, leaving 10 bases between them. Per germline, CDR1 LGHDT and CDR2 YNNKEL (reference sequence). This CDR3 is CASSVVVNEQYF. CDR3 nucleotides: TGTGCCAGCAGCGTAGTTGTCAACGAGCAGTACTTC.

This chain uses TRBV7-3 with TRBJ1-6, with D perhaps TRBD1 (5 bases). V shed 5 bases and J shed 2 bases, with 13 bases lying between them. In germline, CDR1 is SGHTA, CDR2 FQGTGA. This CDR3 has 16 residues. In nucleotides, the CDR3 is TGTGCCAGCAGCCTACGACAGCCAGCCTATAATTCACCCCTCCACTTT. It translates to CASSLRQPAYNSPLHF.

The chain links TRBV6-5 to TRBJ1-4; weak D call: TRBD1 (5 bases). Deletions cut 5 bases from V and 7 bases from J, with 8 bases between. The length of the CDR3 is 12 residues. Germline assignment: CDR1 MNHEY and CDR2 SVGAGI. This CDR3 reads CASSIRGEKLFF. CDR3 nucleotide sequence: TGTGCCAGCAGTATTAGGGGTGAAAAACTGTTTTTT.

The chain carries TRBV12-1 and TRBJ2-1; TRBD1, as called in the table, went unchecked against the DNA. TRBV12-1 is listed as a pseudogene. The CDR3 loop spans 13 amino acids. The CDR3 DNA sequence: TGTGCCAGCAGCTGCGGGACAGAAGCTTCGCAGTTCTTC. Protein sequence: CASSCGTEASQFF.

The genes are TRBV28 and TRBJ2-7; TRBD1 is a possible D gene (8 bases). The germline V and J ends were trimmed by 5 bases and 0 bases, with 11 bases remaining between them. The CDR3 consists of 14 residues. Looked up from germline, CDR1 is MDHEN and CDR2 is SYDVKM. CDR3 loop: CASSTGGDSYEQYF. The CDR3 coding sequence is TGTGCCAGCAGTACAGGGGGGGACTCCTACGAGCAGTACTTC. Full variable domain (missing parts from reference TRBV28 and TRBJ2-7): DVKVTQSSRYLVKRTGEKVFLECVQDMDHENMFWYRQDPGLGLRLIYFSYDVKMKEKGDIPEGYSVSREKKERFSLILESASTNQTSMYLCASSTGGDSYEQYFGPGTRLTVT.

This sequence joins TRBV6-6 and TRBJ2-2, with 16 positions matching TRBD2. J was trimmed by 9 bases and V by 5 bases; bases with no gene match: 6. This CDR3 is built from 16 residues. The germline V gene encodes CDR1 MNHNY and CDR2 SVGAGI (reference sequence). The CDR3 region has the DNA TGTGCCAGCAGTCCGGGACTAGCGGGAGGGCCGCGGGAGCTGTTTTTT. It specifies CASSPGLAGGPRELFF.

The V gene is TRBV28, the J gene TRBJ2-7; perhaps TRBD1 as D (6 bases). CDR1 and CDR2 (germline): MDHEN, SYDVKM. The V and J ends lost 7 bases and 4 bases respectively, with 14 bases between them. The CDR3 is 13 amino acids. The CDR3 reads CASKGRGSYEQYF. CDR3 in DNA: TGTGCCAGCAAGGGCAGGGGAAGTTACGAGCAGTACTTC.

The rearrangement joins TRBV4-1 to TRBJ2-1, with 7 bases matching TRBD2. V dropped 0 bases and J dropped 4; count of bases not matched to a gene: 6. Germline loops: CDR1 MGHRA, CDR2 YSYEKL. This CDR3 is built from 16 residues. The CDR3 nucleotides read TGCGCCAGCAGCCAAGATCTGAGCGGGGCATACAATGAGCAGTTCTTC. This sequence encodes CASSQDLSGAYNEQFF.

V and J are TRBV7-2 and TRBJ1-2; possible D gene TRBD1, 5 bases. V was cut by 5 bases and J by 6 bases, with 13 bases left in between. The CDR3 consists of 13 residues. Per the germline V gene, CDR1 is SGHTA and CDR2 is FQGNSA. The CDR3 DNA sequence: TGTGCCAGCAGCCCGGACCCGGGGGATGGCTACACCTTC. Translated, it gives CASSPDPGDGYTF.

The chain combines TRBV6-2 or TRBV6-3 with TRBJ1-5; D perhaps matches TRBD1 (5 bases). Germline V lookup: CDR1 MNHEY, CDR2 SVGEGT. The V end lost 2 bases, the J end lost 7 bases, and 18 bases lay between the germline ends. This CDR3 has 16 amino acids. CDR3 loop: CASSYPGHPAGQPQHF. DNA of the CDR3: TGTGCCAGCAGTTACCCCGGACACCCGGCGGGGCAGCCCCAGCATTTT.

The chain combines TRBV3-1 (or the pseudogene TRBV3-2) with TRBJ2-1; D is uncertain. Germline V gives CDR1 LGHDT, CDR2 YNNKEL (reference sequence). Deletions cut 6 bases from V and 0 bases from J, with 6 bases between. The CDR3 is 13 residues long. The DNA for the CDR3 is TGTGCCAGCAGTCCGAGCTCCTACAATGAGCAGTTCTTC. As protein: CASSPSSYNEQFF.

V usage is TRBV12-3 or TRBV12-4 and J usage is TRBJ2-2; no definite D call. This CDR3 is 12 amino acids long. Trimming pared 2 bases from V and 7 bases from J, leaving 5 bases between. The CDR3 loop is CASSLILGELFF. The CDR3 DNA sequence: TGTGCCAGCAGTTTAATTCTCGGGGAGCTGTTTTTT.

The V gene is TRBV4-3, the J gene TRBJ2-7, with 9 bases fitting TRBD1. V lost 1 base and J lost 5; bases outside the gene matches: 6. The CDR3 has 15 amino acids. CDR1 LGHNA and CDR2 YSLEER come from the germline V gene. CDR3 coding DNA: TGCGCCAGCAGCCAAGGCATCCGGACAGGGGACGAGCAGTACTTC. Translating gives CASSQGIRTGDEQYF.

The chain uses TRBV4-1 and TRBJ2-1; 11 nucleotides line up with TRBD2. This CDR3 has 17 residues. Germline V lookup: CDR1 MGHRA, CDR2 YSYEKL. The V and J ends lost 1 base and 3 bases, in that order; junction bases with no gene match: 5. The CDR3 here is CASSQGTGTSGYNEQFF. In DNA form, the CDR3 reads TGCGCCAGCAGCCAAGGGACCGGGACTAGCGGCTACAATGAGCAGTTCTTC.

The chain employs TRBV11-2 and TRBJ2-2, with 8 bases aligning to TRBD1. The CDR3 extends over 15 amino acids. Germline lookup yields CDR1 SGHAT and CDR2 FQNNGV. After removal of 1 base from V and 4 bases from J, the junction contained 2 bases not matched to a gene. The CDR3 reads CASSLATGGTGELFF. The CDR3 region has the DNA TGTGCCAGCAGCTTAGCAACAGGGGGCACCGGGGAGCTGTTTTTT.

CDR3 region: CASSLSGGGVNYGYTF. The CDR3, as DNA: TGTGCCAGCAGCTTAAGCGGGGGCGGCGTCAACTATGGCTACACCTTC. The chain couples TRBV7-9 to TRBJ1-2, with a tentative D call TRBD1 (6 bases). Between the trimmed V and J ends, which lost 2 bases and 2 bases, there was a span of 15 bases. Per the germline V gene, CDR1 is SEHNR and CDR2 is FQNEAQ (reference sequence). The CDR3 runs to 16 residues.